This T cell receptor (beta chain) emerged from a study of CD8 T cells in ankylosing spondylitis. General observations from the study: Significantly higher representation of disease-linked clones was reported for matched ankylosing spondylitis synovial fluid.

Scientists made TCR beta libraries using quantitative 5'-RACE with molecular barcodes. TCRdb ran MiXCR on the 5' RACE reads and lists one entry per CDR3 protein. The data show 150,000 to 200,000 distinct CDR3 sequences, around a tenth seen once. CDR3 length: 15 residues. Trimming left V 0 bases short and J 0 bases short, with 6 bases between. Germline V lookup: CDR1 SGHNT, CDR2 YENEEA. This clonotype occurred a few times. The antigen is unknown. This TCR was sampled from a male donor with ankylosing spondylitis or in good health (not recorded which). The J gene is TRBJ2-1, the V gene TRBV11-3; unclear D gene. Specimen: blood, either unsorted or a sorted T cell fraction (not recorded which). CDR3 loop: CASSLDRDSYNEQFF. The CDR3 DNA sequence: TGTGCCAGCAGCTTAGATAGAGACTCCTACAATGAGCAGTTCTTC.